This TCR beta chain stems from a study of CD8 T cells in ankylosing spondylitis. Library preparation for TCR beta used quantitative 5'-RACE with molecular barcodes. From the 5' RACE reads, TCRdb called clonotypes with MiXCR, one entry per CDR3 protein. Of about 360,000 distinct CDR3 sequences in the sample, approximately 20% were seen once. Germline values: CDR1 MNHNS, CDR2 SASEGT. CDR3 length: 15 amino acids. The trim removed 6 bases at V and 5 bases at J, leaving 7 bases unmatched. The sequencing sample was made of blood, either unsorted or a sorted T cell fraction (not recorded which). V gene TRBV6-1 combines with J gene TRBJ2-5; TRBD2 matches 12 bases. The receptor was isolated from a male donor with ankylosing spondylitis or in good health (not recorded which). The CDR3 loop reads CASSRLAGAAETQYF. DNA of the CDR3: TGTGCCAGCAGCAGACTAGCGGGGGCTGCGGAGACCCAGTACTTC.